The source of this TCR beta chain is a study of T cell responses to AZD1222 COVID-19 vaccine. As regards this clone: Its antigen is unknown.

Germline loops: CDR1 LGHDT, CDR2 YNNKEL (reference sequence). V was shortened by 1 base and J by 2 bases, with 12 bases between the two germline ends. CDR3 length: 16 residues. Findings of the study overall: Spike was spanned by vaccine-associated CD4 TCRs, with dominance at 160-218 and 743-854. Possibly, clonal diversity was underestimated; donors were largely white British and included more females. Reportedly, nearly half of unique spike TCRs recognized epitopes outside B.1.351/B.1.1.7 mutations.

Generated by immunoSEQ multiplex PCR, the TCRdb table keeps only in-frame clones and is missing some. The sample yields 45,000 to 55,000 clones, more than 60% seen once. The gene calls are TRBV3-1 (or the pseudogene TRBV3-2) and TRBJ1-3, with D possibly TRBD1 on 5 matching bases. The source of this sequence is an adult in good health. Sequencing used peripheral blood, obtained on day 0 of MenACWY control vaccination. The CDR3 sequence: CASSQAGVETGNTIYF. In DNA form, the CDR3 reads TGTGCCAGCAGCCAAGCGGGGGTTGAAACTGGAAACACCATATATTTT.